This T cell receptor (beta chain) derives from a study of regulatory T cells in long-lasting Graves disease. This clonotype has a handful of counts. As to time point: persistent/refractory GD, antithyroid drugs over 5 years with positive TRAb. TCR sequences were obtained from RNA taken from PBMCs. Assembly of TCR beta libraries relied on iRepertoire HTBI primers together with Arm-PCR of CDR3 regions. TCRdb reprocessed the multiplex PCR reads with MiXCR, giving one entry per CDR3 protein. Seen here are about 470,000 distinct CDR3 sequences, less than 25% observed once, and the top ten hold 6.5% to 10%. The TCR originated in a female donor with Graves disease. The sequenced sample was peripheral blood mononuclear cells (PBMCs), obtained when the disease was refractory, from a patient treated with antithyroid drugs.

This chain's CDR3 is CASSLVDGTNTGELFF. The DNA of the CDR3 is TGCGCCAGCAGCTTGGTGGACGGGACCAACACCGGGGAGCTGTTTTTT. The chain uses TRBV5-1 and TRBJ2-2; D may be TRBD1 or TRBD2 (5 bases each). Germline V gives CDR1 SGHRS, CDR2 YFSETQ. V lost 0 bases and J lost 2, with 11 bases in between. CDR3 length: 16 amino acids.